This T cell receptor beta chain was documented in a study of blood T cell repertoires in COVID-19. The CDR3 consists of 15 residues. Per the germline V gene, CDR1 is MNHEY and CDR2 is SVGAGI. All enrollees were about 18 to 100 years old and from roughly 26 US areas. In assigning cohorts, the study relied on participant-reported clinical history. Exposed enrollees had met someone with a PCR-confirmed or clinician-diagnosed COVID-19 case at some point within the 2 weeks before study entry. Original data processing: The assay estimated nucleated cells by amplifying reference gene primers. Repertoires were generated with immunoSEQ multiplex PCR, while TCRdb's copy carries only in-frame clones and drops some. The DNA was the basis for D and trimming; V, J and clone size are from that table. This sample carries 350,000 to 500,000 clones, more than 70% of them seen once, and the ten largest clones take less than 1.5%.

Turning to this clone: Mismatch with germline at one junction end may stem from a read error.

The J gene is TRBJ1-2, the V gene TRBV6-5; 8 nucleotides match TRBD1. This receptor was identified in a woman aged 18-35 years who had been exposed to COVID-19. Sequencing used PBMCs or T cells enriched from blood (not recorded which). The DNA for the CDR3 is TGTGCCAGCAGTTTCCAAAGACAGGGGTACTACGGCTACACCTTC. Translating it yields CASSFQRQGYYGYTF.